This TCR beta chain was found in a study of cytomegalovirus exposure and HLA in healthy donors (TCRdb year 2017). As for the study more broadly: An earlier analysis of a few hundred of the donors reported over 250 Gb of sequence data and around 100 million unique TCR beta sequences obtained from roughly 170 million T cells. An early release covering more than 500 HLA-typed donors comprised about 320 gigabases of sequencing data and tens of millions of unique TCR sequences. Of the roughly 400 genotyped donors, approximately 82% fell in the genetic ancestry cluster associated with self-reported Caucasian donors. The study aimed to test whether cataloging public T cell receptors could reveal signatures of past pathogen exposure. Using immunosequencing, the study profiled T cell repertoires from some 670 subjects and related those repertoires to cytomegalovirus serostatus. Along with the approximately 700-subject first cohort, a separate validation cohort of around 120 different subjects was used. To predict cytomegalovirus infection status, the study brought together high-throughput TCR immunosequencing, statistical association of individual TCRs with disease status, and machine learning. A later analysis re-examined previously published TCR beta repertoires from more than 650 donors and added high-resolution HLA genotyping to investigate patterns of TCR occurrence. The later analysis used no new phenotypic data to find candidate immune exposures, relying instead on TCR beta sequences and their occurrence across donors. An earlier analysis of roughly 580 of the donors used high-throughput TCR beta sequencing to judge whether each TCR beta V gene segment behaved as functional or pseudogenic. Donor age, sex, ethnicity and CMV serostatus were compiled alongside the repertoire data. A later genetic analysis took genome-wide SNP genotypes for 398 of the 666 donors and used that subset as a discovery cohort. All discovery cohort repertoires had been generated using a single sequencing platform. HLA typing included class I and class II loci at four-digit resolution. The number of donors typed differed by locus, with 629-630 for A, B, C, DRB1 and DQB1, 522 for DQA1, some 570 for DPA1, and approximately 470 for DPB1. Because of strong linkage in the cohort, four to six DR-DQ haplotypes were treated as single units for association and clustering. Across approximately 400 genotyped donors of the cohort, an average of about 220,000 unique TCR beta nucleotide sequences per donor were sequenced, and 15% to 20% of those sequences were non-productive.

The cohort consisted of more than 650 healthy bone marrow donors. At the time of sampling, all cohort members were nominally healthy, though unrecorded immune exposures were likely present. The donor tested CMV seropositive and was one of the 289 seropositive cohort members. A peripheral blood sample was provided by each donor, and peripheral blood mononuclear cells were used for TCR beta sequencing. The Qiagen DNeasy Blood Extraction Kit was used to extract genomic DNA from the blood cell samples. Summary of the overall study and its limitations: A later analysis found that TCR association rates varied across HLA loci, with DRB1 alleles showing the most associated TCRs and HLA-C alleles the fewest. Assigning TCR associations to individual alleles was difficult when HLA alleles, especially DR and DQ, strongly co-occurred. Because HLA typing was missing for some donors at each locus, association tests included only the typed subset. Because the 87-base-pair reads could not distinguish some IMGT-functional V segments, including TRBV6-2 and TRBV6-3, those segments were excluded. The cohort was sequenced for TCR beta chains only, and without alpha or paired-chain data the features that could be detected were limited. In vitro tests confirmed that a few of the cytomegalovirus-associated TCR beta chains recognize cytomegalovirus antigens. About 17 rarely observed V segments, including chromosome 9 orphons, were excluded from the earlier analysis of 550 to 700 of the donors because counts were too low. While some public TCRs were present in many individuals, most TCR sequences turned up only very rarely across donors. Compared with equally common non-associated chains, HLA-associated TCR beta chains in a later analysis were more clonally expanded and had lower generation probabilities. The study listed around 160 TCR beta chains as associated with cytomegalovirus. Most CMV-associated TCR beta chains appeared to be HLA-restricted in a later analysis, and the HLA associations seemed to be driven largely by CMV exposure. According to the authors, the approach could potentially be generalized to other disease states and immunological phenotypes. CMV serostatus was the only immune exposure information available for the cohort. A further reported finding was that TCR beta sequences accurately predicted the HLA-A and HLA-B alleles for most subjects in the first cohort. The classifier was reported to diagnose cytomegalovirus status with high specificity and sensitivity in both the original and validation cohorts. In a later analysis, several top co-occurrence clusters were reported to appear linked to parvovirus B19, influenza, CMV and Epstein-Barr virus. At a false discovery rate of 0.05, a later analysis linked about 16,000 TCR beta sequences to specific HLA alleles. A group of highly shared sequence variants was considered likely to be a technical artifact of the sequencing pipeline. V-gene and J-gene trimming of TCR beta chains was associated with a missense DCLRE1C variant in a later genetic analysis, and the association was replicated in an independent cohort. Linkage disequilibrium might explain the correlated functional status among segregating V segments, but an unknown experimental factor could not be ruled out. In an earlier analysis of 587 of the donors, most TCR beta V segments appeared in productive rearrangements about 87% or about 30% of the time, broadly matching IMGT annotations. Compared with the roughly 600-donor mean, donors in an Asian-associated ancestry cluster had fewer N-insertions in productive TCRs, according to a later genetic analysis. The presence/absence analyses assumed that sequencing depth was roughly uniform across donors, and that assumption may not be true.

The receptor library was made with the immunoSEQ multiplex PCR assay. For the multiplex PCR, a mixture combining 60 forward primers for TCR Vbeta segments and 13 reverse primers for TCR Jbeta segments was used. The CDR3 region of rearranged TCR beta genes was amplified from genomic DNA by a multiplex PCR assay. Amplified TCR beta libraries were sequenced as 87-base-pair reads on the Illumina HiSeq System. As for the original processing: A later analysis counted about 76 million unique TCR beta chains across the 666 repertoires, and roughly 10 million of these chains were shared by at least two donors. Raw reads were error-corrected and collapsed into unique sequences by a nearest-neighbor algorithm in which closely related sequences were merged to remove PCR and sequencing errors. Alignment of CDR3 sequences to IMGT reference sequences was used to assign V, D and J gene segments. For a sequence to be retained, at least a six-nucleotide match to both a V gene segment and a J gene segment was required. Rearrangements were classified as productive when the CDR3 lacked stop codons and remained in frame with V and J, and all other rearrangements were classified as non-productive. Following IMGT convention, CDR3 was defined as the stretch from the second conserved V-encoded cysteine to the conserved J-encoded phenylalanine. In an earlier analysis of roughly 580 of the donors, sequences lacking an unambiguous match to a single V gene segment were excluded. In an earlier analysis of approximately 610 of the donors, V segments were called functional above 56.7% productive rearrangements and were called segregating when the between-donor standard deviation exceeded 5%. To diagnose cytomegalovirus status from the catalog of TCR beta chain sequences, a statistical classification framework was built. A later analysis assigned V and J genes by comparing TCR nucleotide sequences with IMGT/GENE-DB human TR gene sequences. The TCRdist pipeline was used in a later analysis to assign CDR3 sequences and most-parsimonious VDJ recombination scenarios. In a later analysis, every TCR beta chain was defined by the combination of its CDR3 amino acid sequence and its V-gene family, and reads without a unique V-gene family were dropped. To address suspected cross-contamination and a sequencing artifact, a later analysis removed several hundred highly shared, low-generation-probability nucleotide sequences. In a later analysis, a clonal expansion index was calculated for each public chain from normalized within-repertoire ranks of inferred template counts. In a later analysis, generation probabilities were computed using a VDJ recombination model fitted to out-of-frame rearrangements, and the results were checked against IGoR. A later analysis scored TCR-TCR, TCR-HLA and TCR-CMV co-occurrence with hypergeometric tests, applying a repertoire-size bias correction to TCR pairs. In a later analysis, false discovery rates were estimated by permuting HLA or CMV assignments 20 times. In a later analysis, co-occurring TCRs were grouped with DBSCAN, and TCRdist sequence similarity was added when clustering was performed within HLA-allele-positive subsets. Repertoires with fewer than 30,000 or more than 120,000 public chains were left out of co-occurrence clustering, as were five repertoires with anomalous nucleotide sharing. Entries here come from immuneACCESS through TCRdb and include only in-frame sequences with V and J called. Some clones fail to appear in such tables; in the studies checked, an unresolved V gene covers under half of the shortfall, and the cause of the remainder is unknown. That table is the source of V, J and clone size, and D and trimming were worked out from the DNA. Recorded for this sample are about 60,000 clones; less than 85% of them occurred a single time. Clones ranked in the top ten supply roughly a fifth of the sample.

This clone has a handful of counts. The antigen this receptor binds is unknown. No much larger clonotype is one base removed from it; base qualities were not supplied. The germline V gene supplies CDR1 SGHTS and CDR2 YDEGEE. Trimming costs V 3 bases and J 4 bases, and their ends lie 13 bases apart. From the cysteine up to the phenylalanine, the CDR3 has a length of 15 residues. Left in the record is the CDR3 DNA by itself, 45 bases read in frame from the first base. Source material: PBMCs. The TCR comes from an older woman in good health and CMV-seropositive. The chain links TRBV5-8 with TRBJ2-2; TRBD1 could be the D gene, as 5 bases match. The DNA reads TGTGCCAGCAGCTACTGGCGACAGACCACCGGGGAGCTGTTTTTT. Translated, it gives CASSYWRQTTGELFF.